This TCR beta chain was sequenced during a study of PD-1 and CTLA-4 blockade in melanoma. Trimming removed 1 base at V and 7 bases at J, with 10 bases between. The CDR3 loop spans 14 amino acids. Germline CDR1 reads MNHEY; CDR2 reads SMNVEV (reference sequence). The assay was immunoSEQ multiplex PCR, and TCRdb's table has in-frame clones only and misses some. Seen here are around 29,000 clones, approximately 91% observed once, and the top ten hold about 8.5%. This chain uses TRBV27 with TRBJ1-4; D gene unclear. This receptor was identified in a human donor with melanoma. Here the sequenced sample was CD8+ T cells from peripheral blood, taken before anti-PD-1 treatment. The CDR3 sequence is CASSLYPAGEKLFF. The CDR3 DNA reads as TGTGCCAGCAGTTTATACCCGGCGGGTGAAAAACTGTTTTTT.